The 9 T cell receptor beta chains given below trace back to one sample, sequenced in a study of OX40 agonist ivuxolimab in advanced cancers. The data were produced by immunoSEQ multiplex PCR, yet TCRdb's version contains in-frame clones alone and is incomplete. The sample holds around 69,000 clones; just over 85% are singletons and the top ten take roughly 3%. The sequencing used CD4+ or CD8+ T cells sorted from blood, collected in a trial of the OX40 agonist ivuxolimab. The receptor set was obtained from an adult with an advanced solid tumor such as melanoma, head and neck, liver or kidney cancer.

The chain joins TRBV19 to TRBJ1-1; TRBD1 might be the D (6 bases). Trimming removed 4 bases at V and 3 bases at J, with 18 bases between. In germline, CDR1 is LNHDA, CDR2 SQIVND (reference sequence). This CDR3 spans 16 amino acids. The CDR3 DNA is TGTGCCAGTAGTACAGGACAGAGCAAATGGGACACTGAAGCTTTCTTT. Residues: CASSTGQSKWDTEAFF.

This chain connects TRBV7-2 to TRBJ2-1, with D uncertain. Germline V lookup: CDR1 SGHTA, CDR2 FQGNSA. V was pared by 5 bases and J by 0 bases, with 8 bases between. The CDR3 spans 14 residues. The CDR3 DNA reads as TGTGCCAGCAGCAAGGCCCCCTCCTACAATGAGCAGTTCTTC. Its translation: CASSKAPSYNEQFF.

The chain combines TRBV9 with TRBJ2-3; TRBD1 or TRBD2 may be the D gene (5 bases each). V lost 1 base, J lost 2 bases, and 11 bases lay in between. The germline V gene has CDR1 SGDLS and CDR2 YYNGEE. The CDR3 contains 15 residues. The CDR3 sequence: CASSVRGTPTDTQYF. The CDR3 nucleotides are TGTGCCAGCAGCGTACGAGGGACCCCCACAGATACGCAGTATTTT.

CDR3 protein: CASRTGLLNEKLFF. CDR3 coding DNA: TGTGCCAGTCGGACAGGACTGCTTAATGAAAAACTGTTTTTT. The chain has TRBV28 and TRBJ1-4, with 7 bases lining up with TRBD1. The V segment lost 9 bases and the J segment 4 bases; nucleotides outside the gene matches: 8. Germline V gives CDR1 MDHEN, CDR2 SYDVKM. CDR3 length: 14 residues.

The chain recombines TRBV2 with TRBJ1-3; the D is unclear. Trimming shortened V by 2 bases and J by 0 bases, and 11 bases separated the two germline ends. Germline assignment: CDR1 SNHLY and CDR2 FYNNEI. The CDR3 contains 16 residues. CDR3 sequence (DNA): TGTGCCAGCAGTGAAATTAGGGCAGTCTCTGGAAACACCATATATTTT. Translating it yields CASSEIRAVSGNTIYF.

The V gene is TRBV10-3, the J gene TRBJ1-4; 11 bases are shared with TRBD1. The CDR3 totals 15 residues. The V segment lost 5 bases and the J segment 6 bases; nucleotides outside the gene matches: 5. Per germline, CDR1 ENHRY and CDR2 SYGVKD. The CDR3 sequence: CAISWDRGVDEKLFF. The CDR3 nucleotides are TGTGCCATCAGTTGGGACAGGGGGGTGGATGAAAAACTGTTTTTT.

The J gene is TRBJ1-1, the V gene TRBV28, with D hard to call. V lost 6 bases, J lost 12 bases, and 17 bases lay in between. Germline V gene sequence: CDR1 MDHEN, CDR2 SYDVKM. The CDR3 loop spans 12 amino acids. This CDR3 reads CASSTPPGRTFF. CDR3 nucleotides: TGTGCCAGCAGCACCCCCCCCGGGCGAACTTTCTTT.

The chain has TRBV5-1 and TRBJ2-3, with 7 positions matching TRBD1. V lost 4 bases, J lost 0 bases, and 11 bases stayed unmatched. This CDR3 spans 17 amino acids. Per germline, CDR1 SGHRS and CDR2 YFSETQ. CDR3 coding DNA: TGCGCCAGCAGCCGTGAGACAGGGCATTATAGCACAGATACGCAGTATTTT. Residues: CASSRETGHYSTDTQYF.

The chain is built from TRBV4-2 and TRBJ2-7; 10 bases line up with TRBD1. V was pared by 4 bases and J by 2 bases, with 11 bases of the junction left unmatched. CDR1 LGHNA and CDR2 YNFKEQ come from the germline V gene. The CDR3 contains 17 residues. CDR3 region: CASSPETGGFSTYEQYF. CDR3 DNA: TGTGCCAGCAGCCCCGAGACAGGGGGCTTTTCTACCTACGAGCAGTACTTC.